This T cell receptor beta chain was obtained from a study of shared T cell receptors in the human thymus. Germline CDR1 SGHDN, CDR2 FVKESK. The V and J ends lost 5 bases and 7 bases, in that order; junction bases with no gene match: 13. The CDR3 totals 15 residues. Libraries were prepared by immunoSEQ multiplex PCR; TCRdb keeps only in-frame clonotypes and omits some of them. The sample holds about 660,000 clones, 70% to 90% seen once. These data were also filed under a second study, of human thymus T cells. From that study: Immunologically healthy infants in Finland undergoing congenital heart defect surgery were the donors. Resected material from corrective heart surgery provided the thymus tissue analysed. Related research found strongly overlapping thymic repertoires in unrelated individuals.

The sequence came from a boy under two years old with a congenital heart defect. Input material: thymocytes. The V gene is TRBV14, the J gene TRBJ2-7; TRBD1 agrees at 8 bases. This chain's CDR3 is CASSWGLDRDREQYF. The CDR3 DNA follows: TGTGCCAGCAGCTGGGGCCTGGACAGGGATAGAGAGCAGTACTTC. Together with reference TRBV14 and TRBJ2-7, the CDR3 gives the full variable domain: EAGVTQFPSHSVIEKGQTVTLRCDPISGHDNLYWYRRVMGKEIKFLLHFVKESKQDESGMPNNRFLAERTGGTYSTLKVQPAELEDSGVYFCASSWGLDRDREQYFGPGTRLTVT.